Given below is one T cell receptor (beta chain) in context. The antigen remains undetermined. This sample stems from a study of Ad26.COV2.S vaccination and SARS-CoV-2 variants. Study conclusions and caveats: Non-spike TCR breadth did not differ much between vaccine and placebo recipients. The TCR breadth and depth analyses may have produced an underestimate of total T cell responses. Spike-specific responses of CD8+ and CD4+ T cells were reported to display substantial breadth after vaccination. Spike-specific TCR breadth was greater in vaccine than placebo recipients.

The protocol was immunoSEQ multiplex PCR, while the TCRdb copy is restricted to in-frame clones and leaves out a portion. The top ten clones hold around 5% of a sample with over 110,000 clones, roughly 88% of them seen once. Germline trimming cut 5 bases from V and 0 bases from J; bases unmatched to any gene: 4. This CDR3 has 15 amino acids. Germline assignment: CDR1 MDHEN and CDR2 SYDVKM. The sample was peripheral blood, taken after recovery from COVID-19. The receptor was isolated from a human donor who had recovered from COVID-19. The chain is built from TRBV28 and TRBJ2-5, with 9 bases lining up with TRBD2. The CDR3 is CASSQAGGHQETQYF. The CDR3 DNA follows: TGTGCCAGCAGTCAAGCGGGGGGACACCAAGAGACCCAGTACTTC. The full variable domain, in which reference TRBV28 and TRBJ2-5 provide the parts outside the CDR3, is DVKVTQSSRYLVKRTGEKVFLECVQDMDHENMFWYRQDPGLGLRLIYFSYDVKMKEKGDIPEGYSVSREKKERFSLILESASTNQTSMYLCASSQAGGHQETQYFGPGTRLLVL.